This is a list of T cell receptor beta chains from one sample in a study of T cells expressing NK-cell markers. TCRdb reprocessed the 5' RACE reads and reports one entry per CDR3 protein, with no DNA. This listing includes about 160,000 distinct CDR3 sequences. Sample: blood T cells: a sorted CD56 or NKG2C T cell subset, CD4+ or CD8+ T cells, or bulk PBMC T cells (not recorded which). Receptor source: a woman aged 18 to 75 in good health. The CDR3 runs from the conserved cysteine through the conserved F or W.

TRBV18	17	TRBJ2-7	CASSKTVTGGFSYEQYF
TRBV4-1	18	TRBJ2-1	CASSQESFYGDSYNEQFF
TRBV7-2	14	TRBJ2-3	CASSSGHLPDTQYF
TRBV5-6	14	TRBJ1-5	CASSLWGRNQPQHF
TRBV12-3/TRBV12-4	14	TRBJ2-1	CASSILTADNEQFF
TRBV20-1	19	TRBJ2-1	CSVFPRGRRGRGSYNEQFF
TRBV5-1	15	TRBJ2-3	CASSRGQGHTDTQYF
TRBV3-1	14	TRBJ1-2	CASSQGGTGPGYTF
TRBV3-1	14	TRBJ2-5	CASSQAGGEETQYF
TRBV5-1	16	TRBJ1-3	CASSLEWQGTGNTIYF
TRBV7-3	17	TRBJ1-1	CASSSSKIRGMNTEAFF
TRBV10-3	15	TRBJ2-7	CAISEAGGASYEQYF
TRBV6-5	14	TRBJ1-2	CASSYQRTAYGYTF
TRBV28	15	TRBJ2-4	CASSDGEQSKNIQYF
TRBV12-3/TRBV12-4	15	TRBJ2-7	CASSLMVDHSYEQYF
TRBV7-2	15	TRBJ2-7	CASSSVAVRAYEQYF
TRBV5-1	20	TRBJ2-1	CASSSQGRTSGRTPYNEQFF
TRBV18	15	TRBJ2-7	CASSAGRTNSYEQYF
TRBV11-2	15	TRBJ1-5	CASSLGQGQTQPQHF
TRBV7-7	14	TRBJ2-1	CASSSSGLAGEQFF